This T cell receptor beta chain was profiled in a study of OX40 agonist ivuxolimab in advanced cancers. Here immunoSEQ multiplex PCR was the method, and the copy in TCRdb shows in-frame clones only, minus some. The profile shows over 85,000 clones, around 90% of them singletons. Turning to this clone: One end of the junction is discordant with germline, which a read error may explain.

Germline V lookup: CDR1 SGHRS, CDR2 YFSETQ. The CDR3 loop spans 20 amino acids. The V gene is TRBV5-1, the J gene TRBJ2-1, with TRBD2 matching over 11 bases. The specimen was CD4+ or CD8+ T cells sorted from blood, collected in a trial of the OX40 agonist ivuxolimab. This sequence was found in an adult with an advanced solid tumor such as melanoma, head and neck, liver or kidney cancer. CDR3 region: CASSFLGTSGLGGGHNGQFF. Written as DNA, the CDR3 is TGCGCCAGCAGCTTCCTTGGGACTAGCGGATTAGGAGGAGGCCACAATGGGCAGTTCTTC. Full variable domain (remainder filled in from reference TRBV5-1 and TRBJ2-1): KAGVTQTPRYLIKTRGQQVTLSCSPISGHRSVSWYQQTPGQGLQFLFEYFSETQRNKGNFPGRFSGRQFSNSRSEMNVSTLELGDSALYLCASSFLGTSGLGGGHNGQFFGPGTRLTVL.